This T cell receptor beta chain emerged from a study of blood T cell repertoires in COVID-19. Overall study: Samples came from the United States, Italy and Spain, spanning acute and convalescent COVID-19.

The germline CDR1 and CDR2 sequences are MNHEY and SVGEGT. CDR3 length: 17 residues. V shed 1 base and J shed 7 bases, with 20 bases lying between them. Cohorts were based on clinical histories the participants reported. TCRdb keeps only in-frame clones here, not all; method: immunoSEQ multiplex PCR. The repertoire includes around 250,000 clones, 88% of them detected once, and about 2.9% sits in the top ten. The TCR originated in a woman aged 40 to 50 who had been exposed to COVID-19. The rearrangement uses TRBV6-2 or TRBV6-3 and TRBJ2-1, with D possibly being TRBD2 (6 bases). The sample comprised PBMCs or T cells enriched from blood (not recorded which). CDR3 amino acids: CASSYWSGRWGRNEQFF. The CDR3 bases are TGTGCCAGCAGTTACTGGTCTGGGAGATGGGGGAGGAATGAGCAGTTCTTC.